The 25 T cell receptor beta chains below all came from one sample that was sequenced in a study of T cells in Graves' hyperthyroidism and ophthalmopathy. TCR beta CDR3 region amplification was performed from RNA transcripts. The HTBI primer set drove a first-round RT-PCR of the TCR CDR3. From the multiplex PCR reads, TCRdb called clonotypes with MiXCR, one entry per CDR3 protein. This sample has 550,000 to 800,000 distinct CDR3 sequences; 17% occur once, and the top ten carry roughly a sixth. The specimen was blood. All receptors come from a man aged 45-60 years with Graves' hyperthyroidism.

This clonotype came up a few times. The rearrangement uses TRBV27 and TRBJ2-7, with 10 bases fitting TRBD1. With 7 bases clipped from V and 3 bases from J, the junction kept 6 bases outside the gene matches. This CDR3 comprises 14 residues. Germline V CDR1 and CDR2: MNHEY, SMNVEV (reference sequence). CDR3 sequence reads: CASKRQGALYEQYF. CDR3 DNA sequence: TGTGCCAGCAAAAGACAGGGGGCTCTCTACGAGCAGTACTTC.

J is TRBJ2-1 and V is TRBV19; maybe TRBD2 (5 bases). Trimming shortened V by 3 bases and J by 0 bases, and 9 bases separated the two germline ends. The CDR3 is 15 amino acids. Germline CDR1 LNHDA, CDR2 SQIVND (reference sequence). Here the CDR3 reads CASSILGSSYNEQFF. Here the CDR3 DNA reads TGTGCCAGTAGTATTTTGGGGAGCTCCTACAATGAGCAGTTCTTC.

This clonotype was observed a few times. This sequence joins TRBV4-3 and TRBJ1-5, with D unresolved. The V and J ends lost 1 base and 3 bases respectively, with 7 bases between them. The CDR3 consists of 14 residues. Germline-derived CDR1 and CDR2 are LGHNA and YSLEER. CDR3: CASSQGLLNQPQHF. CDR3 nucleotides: TGCGCCAGCAGCCAAGGCCTTCTCAATCAGCCCCAGCATTTT.

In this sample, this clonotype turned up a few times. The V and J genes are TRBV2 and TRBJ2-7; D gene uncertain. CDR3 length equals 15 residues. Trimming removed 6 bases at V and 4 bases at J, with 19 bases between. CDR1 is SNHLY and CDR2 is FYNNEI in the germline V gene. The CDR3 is CASRAYPGGEYEQYF. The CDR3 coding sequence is TGTGCCAGCAGGGCTTATCCGGGTGGCGAGTACGAGCAGTACTTC.

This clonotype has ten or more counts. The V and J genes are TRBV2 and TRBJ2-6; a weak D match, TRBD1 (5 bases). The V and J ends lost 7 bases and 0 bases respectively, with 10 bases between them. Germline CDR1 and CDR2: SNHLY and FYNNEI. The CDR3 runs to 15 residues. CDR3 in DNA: TGTGCCAGCAAGGGGATAATCTCTGGGGCCAACGTCCTGACTTTC. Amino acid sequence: CASKGIISGANVLTF.

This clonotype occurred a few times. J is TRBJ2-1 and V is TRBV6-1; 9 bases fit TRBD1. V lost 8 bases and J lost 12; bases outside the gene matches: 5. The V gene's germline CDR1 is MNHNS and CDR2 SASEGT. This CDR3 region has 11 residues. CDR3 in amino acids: CASLKDRGQFF. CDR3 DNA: TGTGCCAGCCTAAAGGACAGGGGGCAGTTCTTC.

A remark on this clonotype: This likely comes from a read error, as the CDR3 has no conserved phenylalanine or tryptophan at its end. The CDR3 DNA is TGTGCCAGCAGTCGACAGGGGGTCTCCTACGAGCAGTACCTC. Translation: CASSRQGVSYEQYL. V and J are TRBV28 and TRBJ2-7, with TRBD1 matching 9 bases. Trimming cost V 5 bases and J 0 bases; bases outside gene matches: 2. CDR1 is MDHEN, CDR2 SYDVKM, per germline. The CDR3 runs to 14 residues.

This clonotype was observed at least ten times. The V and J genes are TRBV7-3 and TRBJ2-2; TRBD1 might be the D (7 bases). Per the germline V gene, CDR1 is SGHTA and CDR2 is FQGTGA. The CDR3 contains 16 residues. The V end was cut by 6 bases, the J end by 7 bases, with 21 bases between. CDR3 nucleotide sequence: TGTGCCAGCAGTAACCGTGGGACAGCCGGGGGCGGGGAGCTGTTTTTT. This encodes CASSNRGTAGGGELFF.

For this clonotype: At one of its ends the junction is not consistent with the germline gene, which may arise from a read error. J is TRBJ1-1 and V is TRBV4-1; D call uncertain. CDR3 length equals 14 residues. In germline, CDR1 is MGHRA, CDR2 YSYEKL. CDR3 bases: TGCGCCAGCACCTTTGACCGAGTGAACACTGGAGCTTTCTTT. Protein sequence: CASTFDRVNTGAFF.

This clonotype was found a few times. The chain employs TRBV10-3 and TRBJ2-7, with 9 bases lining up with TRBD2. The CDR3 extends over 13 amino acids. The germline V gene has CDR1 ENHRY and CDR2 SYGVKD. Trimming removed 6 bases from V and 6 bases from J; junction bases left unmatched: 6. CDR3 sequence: CAIRREGRFEQYF. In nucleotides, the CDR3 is TGTGCCATCAGGCGGGAGGGCCGTTTCGAGCAGTACTTC.

CDR3 bases: TGCAGTGCTGGTACGGTGTCCTACGAGCAGTACTTC. It codes for CSAGTVSYEQYF. The chain combines TRBV20-1 with TRBJ2-7; D uncertain. This CDR3 is 12 amino acids long. The V end lost 5 bases, the J end lost 1 base, and 9 bases lay between the germline ends. Germline V gene sequence: CDR1 DFQATT, CDR2 SNEGSKA (reference sequence).

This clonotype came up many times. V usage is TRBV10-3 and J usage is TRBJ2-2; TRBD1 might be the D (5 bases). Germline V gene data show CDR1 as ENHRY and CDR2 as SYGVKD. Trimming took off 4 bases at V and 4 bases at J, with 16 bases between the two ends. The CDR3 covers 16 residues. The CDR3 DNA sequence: TGTGCCATCAGTGTGGGGCTAGTGTCTCCCACCGGGGAGCTGTTTTTT. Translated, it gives CAISVGLVSPTGELFF.

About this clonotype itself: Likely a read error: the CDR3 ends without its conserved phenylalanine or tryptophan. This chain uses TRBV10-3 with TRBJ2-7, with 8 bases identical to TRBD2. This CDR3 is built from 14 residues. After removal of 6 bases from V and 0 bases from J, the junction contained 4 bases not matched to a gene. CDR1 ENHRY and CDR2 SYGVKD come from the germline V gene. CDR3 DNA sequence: TGTGCCATCAGACTAGCGGAGAGCTCCTACGAGCAGTACCTC. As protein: CAIRLAESSYEQYL.

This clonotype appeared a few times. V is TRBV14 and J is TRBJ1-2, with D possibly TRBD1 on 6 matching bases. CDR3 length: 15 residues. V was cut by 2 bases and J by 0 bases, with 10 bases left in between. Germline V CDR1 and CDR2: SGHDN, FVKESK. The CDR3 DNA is TGTGCCAGCAGCCAATATAAGGGGGCTAACTATGGCTACACCTTC. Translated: CASSQYKGANYGYTF.

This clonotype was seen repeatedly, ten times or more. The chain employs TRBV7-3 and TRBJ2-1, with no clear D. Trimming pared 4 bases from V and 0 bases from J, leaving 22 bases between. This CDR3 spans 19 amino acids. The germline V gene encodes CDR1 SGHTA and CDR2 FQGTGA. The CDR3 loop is CASSSSAVGLSPSYNEQFF. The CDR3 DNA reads TGTGCCAGCAGCTCCAGTGCGGTCGGGCTCTCTCCCTCCTACAATGAGCAGTTCTTC.

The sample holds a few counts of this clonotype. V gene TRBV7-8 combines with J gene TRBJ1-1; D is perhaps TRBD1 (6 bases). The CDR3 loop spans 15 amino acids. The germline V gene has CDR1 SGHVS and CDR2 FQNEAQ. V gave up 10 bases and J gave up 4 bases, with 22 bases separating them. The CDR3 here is CATARDTTQGTEAFF. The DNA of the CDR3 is TGTGCCACCGCCAGGGACACCACACAGGGCACTGAAGCTTTCTTT.

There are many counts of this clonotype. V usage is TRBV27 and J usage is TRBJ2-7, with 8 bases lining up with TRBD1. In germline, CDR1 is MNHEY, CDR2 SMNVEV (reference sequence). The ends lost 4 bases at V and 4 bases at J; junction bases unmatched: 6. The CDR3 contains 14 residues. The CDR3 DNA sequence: TGTGCCAGCAGTTCTCAGGACAGGGCTTACGAGCAGTACTTC. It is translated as CASSSQDRAYEQYF.

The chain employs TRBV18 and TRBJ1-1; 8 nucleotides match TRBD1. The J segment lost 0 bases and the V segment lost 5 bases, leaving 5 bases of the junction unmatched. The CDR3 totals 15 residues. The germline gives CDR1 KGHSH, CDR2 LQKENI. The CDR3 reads CASSIGQGMNTEAFF. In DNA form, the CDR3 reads TGTGCCAGCTCAATTGGACAGGGAATGAACACTGAAGCTTTCTTT. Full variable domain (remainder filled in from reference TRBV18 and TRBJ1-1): NAGVMQNPRHLVRRRGQEARLRCSPMKGHSHVYWYRQLPEEGLKFMVYLQKENIIDESGMPKERFSAEFPKEGPSILRIQQVVRGDSAAYFCASSIGQGMNTEAFFGQGTRLTVV.

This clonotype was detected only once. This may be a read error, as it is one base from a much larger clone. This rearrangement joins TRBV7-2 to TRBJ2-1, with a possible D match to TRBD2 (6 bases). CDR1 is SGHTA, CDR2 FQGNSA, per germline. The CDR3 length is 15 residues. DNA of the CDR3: TGTGCCAACAGCTATATGGGCGGGGCATACAATGAGCAGTTCTTC. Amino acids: CANSYMGGAYNEQFF.

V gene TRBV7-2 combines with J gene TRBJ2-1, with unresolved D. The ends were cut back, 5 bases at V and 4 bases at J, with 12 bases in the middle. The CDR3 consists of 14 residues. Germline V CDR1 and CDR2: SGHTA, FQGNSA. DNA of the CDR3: TGTGCCAGCAGCCAGATAGGATTATACAATGAGCAGTTCTTC. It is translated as CASSQIGLYNEQFF.

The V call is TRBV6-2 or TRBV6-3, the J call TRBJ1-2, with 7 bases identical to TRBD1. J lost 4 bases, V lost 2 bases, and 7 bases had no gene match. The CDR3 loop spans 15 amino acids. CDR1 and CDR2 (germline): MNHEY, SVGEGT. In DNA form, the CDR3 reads TGTGCCAGCAGTTACCAAATTGACAGGGCCTATGGCTACACCTTC. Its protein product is CASSYQIDRAYGYTF.

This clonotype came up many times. Written as DNA, the CDR3 is TGTGCCAGCAGCTTACGCGGGCTAGCAGACTTCACAGATACGCAGTATTTT. Translating gives CASSLRGLADFTDTQYF. This rearrangement joins TRBV7-2 to TRBJ2-3; maybe TRBD2 (5 bases). Trimming cost V 2 bases and J 2 bases, with 17 bases left between them. The CDR3 runs to 17 residues. CDR1 and CDR2 from the germline V gene are SGHTA and FQGNSA.

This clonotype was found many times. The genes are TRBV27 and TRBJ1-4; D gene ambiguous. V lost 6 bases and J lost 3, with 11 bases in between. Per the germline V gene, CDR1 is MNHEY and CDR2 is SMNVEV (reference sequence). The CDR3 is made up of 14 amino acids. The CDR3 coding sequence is TGTGCCAGCAGGAAGCCCGGAGCTAATGAAAAACTGTTTTTT. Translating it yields CASRKPGANEKLFF.

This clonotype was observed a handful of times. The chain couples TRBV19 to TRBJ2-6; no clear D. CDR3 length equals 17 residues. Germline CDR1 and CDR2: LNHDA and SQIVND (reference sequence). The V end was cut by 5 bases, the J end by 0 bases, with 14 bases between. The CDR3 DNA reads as TGTGCCAGTAGTTCCCTACTCCGAAACTCTGGGGCCAACGTCCTGACTTTC. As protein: CASSSLLRNSGANVLTF.

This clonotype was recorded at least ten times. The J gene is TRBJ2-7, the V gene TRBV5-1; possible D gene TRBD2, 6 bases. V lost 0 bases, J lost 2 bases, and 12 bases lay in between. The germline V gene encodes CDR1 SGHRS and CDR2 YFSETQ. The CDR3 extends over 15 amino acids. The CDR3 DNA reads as TGCGCCAGCAGCTTGGTGCGGGACGGACCCTACGAGCAGTACTTC. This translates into CASSLVRDGPYEQYF.